This record concerns one T cell receptor beta chain sequence. This sample was included in a study of control samples from healthy donors and cancer patients. The germline V and J ends were trimmed by 4 bases and 1 base, with 7 bases remaining between them. The CDR3 spans 14 residues. Germline V gene lookup returns CDR1 LGHNA and CDR2 YNFKEQ. Generated by immunoSEQ multiplex PCR, the TCRdb table keeps only in-frame clones and is missing some. The sample gives under 90,000 clones, approximately 92% of which show up once; 5.8% is in the top ten. J is TRBJ1-4 and V is TRBV4-2; D is ambiguous. The clonotype originates from a woman in her sixties or seventies in good health. The sequenced material came from blood. CDR3 amino acids: CASSPGGTNEKLFF. The CDR3 nucleotides read TGTGCCAGCAGCCCAGGTGGAACTAATGAAAAACTGTTTTTT.